This TCR beta chain was sequenced during a study of blood T cell repertoires in COVID-19 (dated by TCRdb to the early 2020s). About the study as a whole: Samples covering the acute and convalescent phases of COVID-19 were provided by collaborators in the United States, Italy and Spain. The prospective study material was composed of cDNA or gDNA derived from T cells, B-cell-depleted T cells, or PBMCs. The sample metadata nearly always contained a de-identified subject ID, COVID-19 status, age in years and sex. The samples were drawn from two sources: the first 160 participants of the ongoing ImmuneRACE study, and fewer than 1,500 subjects contributed by 6 global collaborators. Deeply sampled blood TCRbeta repertoires from subjects exposed to, actively infected with, or recovered from COVID-19 were included in the dataset. The repertoires were made available in a free public database intended to serve as a resource for research on the immune response to SARS-CoV-2. Where available, HLA class I and class II types were taken from metadata supplied by the sample provider and were not determined by assay-based typing.

Reading the germline V gene gives CDR1 SGHAT and CDR2 FQNNGV. The CDR3 holds 14 amino acids from the cysteine to the phenylalanine. Of the read, only the CDR3 DNA is kept; its 42 bases are in frame from base 1. Trimming at the junction amounts to 5 bases on V and 2 bases on J, and the germline ends lie 12 bases apart. TCRbeta CDR3 regions were amplified from genomic DNA by means of the immunoSEQ Assay, a bias-controlled multiplex PCR. The study's processing was this. The number of nucleated cells in each sample was estimated by amplification of reference gene primers within the assay. To quantify the absolute abundance of each unique TCRbeta CDR3 rearrangement, sequence reads were collapsed and filtered. Productive Simpson clonality was computed per sample as the square root of Simpson's diversity index over productive rearrangements. Here the immuneACCESS table is served through TCRdb, limited to in-frame sequences with V and J called. Missing clones are a known gap in these copies; in checked studies unresolved V genes cover under half, and the rest lacks a known reason. For V, J and clone size, that table is used; D and trimming come from the DNA. The sample yields some 460,000 clones; roughly nine tenths were counted once. Under 2.5% of the sample belongs to the ten largest clones.

Enrolling through a virtual design, the prospective study's participants ranged in age from roughly 18 to 95 years and lived across about two dozen United States geographic areas. Cohort assignment in the prospective study relied on participant-reported clinical history from a screening survey and a study questionnaire. Each participant in the prospective study had whole blood, serum and a nasopharyngeal or oropharyngeal swab collected by mobile phlebotomists. Prospective study participants could optionally give additional blood draws and questionnaires over an approximately 2-month period. Prospective study blood samples were shipped either frozen or at room temperature before DNA extraction. Broader findings and caveats from the paper: The amount of clinical and demographic metadata varied by source and participant and was provided uncurated.

This clone has just one count. Its antigen remains unidentified. No clone much larger than this one lies a single base away; base qualities are absent. The rearranged segments are TRBV11-2 and TRBJ1-2; matching of 6 bases hints at TRBD1 as the D gene. The sample comprised PBMCs or T cells enriched from blood (not recorded which). This sequence was found in a woman aged 18-29 years with acute COVID-19. The base sequence is TGTGCCAGCAGCACCAACAGGGTGAACTATGGCTACACCTTC. It translates as CASSTNRVNYGYTF.